This TCR beta chain was documented in a study of T cell changes during pregnancy in multiple sclerosis. There are a few counts of this clone. The method was immunoSEQ multiplex PCR; TCRdb's version includes in-frame clones alone and lacks a portion of them. Here the sample spans over 85,000 clones, 90% being singletons. This specimen was peripheral blood, taken in the second trimester of pregnancy. The clonotype was recovered from a female donor in good health, enrolled as a control in a pregnancy study.

The CDR3 coding sequence is TGTGCCAGTAGTAATCCAGGGCGGTATGGCTACACCTTC. Protein product: CASSNPGRYGYTF. The J gene is TRBJ1-2, the V gene TRBV19; a possible D gene is TRBD1 (5 bases). The germline V and J ends were trimmed by 4 bases and 5 bases, with 11 bases remaining between them. Germline CDR1 and CDR2: LNHDA and SQIVND (reference sequence). The CDR3 spans 13 residues.